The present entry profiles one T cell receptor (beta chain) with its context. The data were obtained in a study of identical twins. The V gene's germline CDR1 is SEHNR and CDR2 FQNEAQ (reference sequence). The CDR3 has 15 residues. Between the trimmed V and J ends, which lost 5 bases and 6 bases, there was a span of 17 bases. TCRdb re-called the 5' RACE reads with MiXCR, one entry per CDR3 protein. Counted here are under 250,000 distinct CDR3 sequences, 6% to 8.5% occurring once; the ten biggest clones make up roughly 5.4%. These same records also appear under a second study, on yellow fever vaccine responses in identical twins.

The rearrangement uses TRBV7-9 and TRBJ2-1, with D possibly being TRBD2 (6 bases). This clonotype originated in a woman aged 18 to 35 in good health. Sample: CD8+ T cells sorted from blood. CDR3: CASSNRDSGGNEQFF. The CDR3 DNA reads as TGTGCCAGCAGCAACCGGGACTCCGGCGGCAATGAGCAGTTCTTC.